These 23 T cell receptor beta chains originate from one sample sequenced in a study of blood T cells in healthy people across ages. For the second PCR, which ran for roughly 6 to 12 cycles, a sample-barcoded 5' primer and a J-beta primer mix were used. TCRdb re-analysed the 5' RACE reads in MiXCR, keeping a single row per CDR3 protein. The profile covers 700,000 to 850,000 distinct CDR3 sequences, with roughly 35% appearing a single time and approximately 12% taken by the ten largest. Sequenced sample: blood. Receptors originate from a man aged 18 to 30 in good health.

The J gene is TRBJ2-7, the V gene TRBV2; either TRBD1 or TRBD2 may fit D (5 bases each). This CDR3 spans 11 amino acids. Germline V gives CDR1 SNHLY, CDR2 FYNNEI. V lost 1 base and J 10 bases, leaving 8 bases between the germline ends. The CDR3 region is CASSEGGNQYF. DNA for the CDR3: TGTGCCAGCAGTGAAGGGGGGAATCAGTACTTC.

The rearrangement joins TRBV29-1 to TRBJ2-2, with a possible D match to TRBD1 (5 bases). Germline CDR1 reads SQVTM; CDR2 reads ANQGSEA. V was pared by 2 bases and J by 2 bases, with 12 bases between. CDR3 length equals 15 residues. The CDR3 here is CSVEIAQGNTGELFF. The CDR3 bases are TGCAGCGTTGAAATCGCCCAGGGTAACACCGGGGAGCTGTTTTTT.

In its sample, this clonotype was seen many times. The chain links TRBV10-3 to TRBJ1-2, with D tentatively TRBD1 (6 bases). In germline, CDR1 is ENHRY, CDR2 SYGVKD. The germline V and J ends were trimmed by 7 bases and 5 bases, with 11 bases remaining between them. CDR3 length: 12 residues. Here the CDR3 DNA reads TGTGCCATCAAAGGCAGGGGTTATGGCTACACCTTC. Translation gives CAIKGRGYGYTF.

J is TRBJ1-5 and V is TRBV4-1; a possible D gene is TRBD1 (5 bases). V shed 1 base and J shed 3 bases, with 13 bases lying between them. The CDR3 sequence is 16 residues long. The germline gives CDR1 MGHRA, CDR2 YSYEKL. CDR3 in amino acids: CASSQGLAGPNQPQHF. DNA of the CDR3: TGCGCCAGCAGCCAAGGCCTTGCAGGGCCCAATCAGCCCCAGCATTTT.

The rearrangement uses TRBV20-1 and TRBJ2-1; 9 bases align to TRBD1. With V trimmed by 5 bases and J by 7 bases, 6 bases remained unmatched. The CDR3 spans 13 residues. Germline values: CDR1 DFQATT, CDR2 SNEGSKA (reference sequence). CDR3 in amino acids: CSAPGTGRNEQFF. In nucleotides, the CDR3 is TGCAGTGCTCCCGGGACAGGGCGAAATGAGCAGTTCTTC.

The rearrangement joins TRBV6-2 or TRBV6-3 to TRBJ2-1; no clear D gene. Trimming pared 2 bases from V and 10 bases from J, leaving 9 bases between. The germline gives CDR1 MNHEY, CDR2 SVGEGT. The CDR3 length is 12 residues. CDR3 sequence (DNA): TGTGCCAGCAGTTACAAGGTGGGCGAGCAGTTCTTC. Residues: CASSYKVGEQFF.

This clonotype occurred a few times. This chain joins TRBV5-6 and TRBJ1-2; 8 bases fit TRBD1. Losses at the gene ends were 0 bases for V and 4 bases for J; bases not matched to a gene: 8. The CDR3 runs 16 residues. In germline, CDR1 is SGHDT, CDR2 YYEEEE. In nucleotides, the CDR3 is TGTGCCAGCAGCTTGGATCGACAGGGGTTTGGCTATGGCTACACCTTC. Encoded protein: CASSLDRQGFGYGYTF.

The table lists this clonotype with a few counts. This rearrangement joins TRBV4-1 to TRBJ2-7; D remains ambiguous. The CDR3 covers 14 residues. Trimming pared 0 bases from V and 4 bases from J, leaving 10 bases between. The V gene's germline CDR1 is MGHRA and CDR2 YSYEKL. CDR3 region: CASSQDHLDYEQYF. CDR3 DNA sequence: TGCGCCAGCAGCCAAGATCACCTGGATTACGAGCAGTACTTC.

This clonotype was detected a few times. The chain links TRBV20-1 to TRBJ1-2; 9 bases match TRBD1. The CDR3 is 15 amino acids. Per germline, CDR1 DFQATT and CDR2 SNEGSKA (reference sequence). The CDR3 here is CSEDRGGTLNYGYTF. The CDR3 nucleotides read TGCAGCGAGGACAGGGGCGGGACGCTTAACTATGGCTACACCTTC.

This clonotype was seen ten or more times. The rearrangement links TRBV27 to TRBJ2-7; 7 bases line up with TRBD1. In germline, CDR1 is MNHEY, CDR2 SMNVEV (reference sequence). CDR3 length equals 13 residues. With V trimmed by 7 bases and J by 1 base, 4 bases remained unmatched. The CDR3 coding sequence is TGTGCCAGCACGGGACAGAGATCCTACGAGCAGTACTTC. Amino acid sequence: CASTGQRSYEQYF.

CDR3 amino acids: CSASLRSGRGSTDTQYF. The CDR3 DNA reads as TGCAGTGCTAGTCTCAGGTCGGGAAGGGGGAGCACAGATACGCAGTATTTT. The chain couples TRBV20-1 to TRBJ2-3; tentatively, D is TRBD1 (6 bases). This CDR3 contains 17 residues. Trimming pared 3 bases from V and 0 bases from J, leaving 19 bases between. Germline CDR1 is DFQATT and CDR2 is SNEGSKA (reference sequence).

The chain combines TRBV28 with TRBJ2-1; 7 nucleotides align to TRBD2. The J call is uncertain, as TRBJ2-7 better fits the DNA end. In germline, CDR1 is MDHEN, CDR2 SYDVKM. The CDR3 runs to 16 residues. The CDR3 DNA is TGTGCCAGCAGTCTCTGGAGGGCGGGAGCTCCCCACGAGCAGTACTTC. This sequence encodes CASSLWRAGAPHEQYF.

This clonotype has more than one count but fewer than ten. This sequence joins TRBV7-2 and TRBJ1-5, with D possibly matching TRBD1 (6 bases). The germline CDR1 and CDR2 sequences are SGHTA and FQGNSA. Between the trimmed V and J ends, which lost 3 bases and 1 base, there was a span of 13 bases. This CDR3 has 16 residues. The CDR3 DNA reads TGTGCCAGCAGCTTGGGGGCGGGGTACAGCAATCAGCCCCAGCATTTT. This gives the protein CASSLGAGYSNQPQHF.

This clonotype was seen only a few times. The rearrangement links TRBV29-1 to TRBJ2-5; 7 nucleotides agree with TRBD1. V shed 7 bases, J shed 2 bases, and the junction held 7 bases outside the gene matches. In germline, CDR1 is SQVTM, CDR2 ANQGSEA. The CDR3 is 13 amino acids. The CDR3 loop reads CSALDRQQETQYF. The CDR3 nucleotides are TGCAGCGCCCTGGACAGGCAACAAGAGACCCAGTACTTC.

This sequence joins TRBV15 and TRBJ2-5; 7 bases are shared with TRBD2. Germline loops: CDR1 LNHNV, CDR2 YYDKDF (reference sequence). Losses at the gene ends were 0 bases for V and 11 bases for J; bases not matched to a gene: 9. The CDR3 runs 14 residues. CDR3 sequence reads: CATSRDTRAGEQYF. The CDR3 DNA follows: TGTGCCACCAGCAGAGATACAAGGGCGGGGGAGCAGTACTTC.

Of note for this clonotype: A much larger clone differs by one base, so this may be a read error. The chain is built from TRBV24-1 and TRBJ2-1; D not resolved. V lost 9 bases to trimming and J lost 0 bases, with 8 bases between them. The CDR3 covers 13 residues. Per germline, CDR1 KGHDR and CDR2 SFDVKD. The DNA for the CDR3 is TGTGCCACCGGGGAAAGCTCCTACAATGAGCAGTTCTTC. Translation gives CATGESSYNEQFF.

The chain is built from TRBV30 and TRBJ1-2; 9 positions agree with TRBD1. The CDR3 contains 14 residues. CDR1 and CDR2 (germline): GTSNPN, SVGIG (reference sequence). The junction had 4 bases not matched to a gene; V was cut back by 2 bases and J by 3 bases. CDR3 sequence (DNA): TGTGCCTGGAGTCCTACAGGGGGCTACTATGGCTACACCTTC. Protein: CAWSPTGGYYGYTF. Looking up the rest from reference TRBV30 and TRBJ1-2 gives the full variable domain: SQTIHQWPATLVQPVGSPLSLECTVEGTSNPNLYWYRQAAGRGLQLLFYSVGIGQISSEVPQNLSASRPQDRQFILSSKKLLLSDSGFYLCAWSPTGGYYGYTFGSGTRLTVV.

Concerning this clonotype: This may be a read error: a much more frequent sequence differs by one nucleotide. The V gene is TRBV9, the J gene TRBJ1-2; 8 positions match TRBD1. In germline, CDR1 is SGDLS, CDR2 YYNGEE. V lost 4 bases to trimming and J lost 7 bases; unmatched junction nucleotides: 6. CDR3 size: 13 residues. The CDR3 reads CASSYDRGCGYTF. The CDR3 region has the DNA TGTGCCAGCAGCTACGACAGGGGCTGTGGCTACACCTTC.

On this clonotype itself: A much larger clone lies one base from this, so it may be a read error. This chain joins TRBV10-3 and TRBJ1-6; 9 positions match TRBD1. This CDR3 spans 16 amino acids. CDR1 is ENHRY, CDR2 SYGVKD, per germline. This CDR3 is CVISESGTGSQSPLHF. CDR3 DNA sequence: TGTGTCATCAGTGAGTCGGGGACAGGGAGCCAATCACCCCTCCACTTT.

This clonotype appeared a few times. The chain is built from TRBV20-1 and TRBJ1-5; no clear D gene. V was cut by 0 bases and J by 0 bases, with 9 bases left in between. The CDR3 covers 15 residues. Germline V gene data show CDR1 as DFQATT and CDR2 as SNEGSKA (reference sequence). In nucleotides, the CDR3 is TGCAGTGCTAGAGACAGCGGCGTTAGCAATCAGCCCCAGCATTTT. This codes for CSARDSGVSNQPQHF.

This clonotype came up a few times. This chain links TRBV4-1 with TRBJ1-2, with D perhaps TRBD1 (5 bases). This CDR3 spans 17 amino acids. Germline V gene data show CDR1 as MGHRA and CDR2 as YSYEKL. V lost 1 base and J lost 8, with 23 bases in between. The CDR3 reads CASSQVEGKQEVWGYTF. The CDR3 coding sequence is TGCGCCAGCAGCCAAGTGGAGGGCAAACAGGAGGTTTGGGGCTACACCTTC.

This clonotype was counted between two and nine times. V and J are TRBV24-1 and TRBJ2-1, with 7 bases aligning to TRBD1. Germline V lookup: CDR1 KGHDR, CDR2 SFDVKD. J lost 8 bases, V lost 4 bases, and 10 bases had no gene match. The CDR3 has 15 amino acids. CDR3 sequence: CATSDPTDRVHEQFF. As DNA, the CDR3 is TGTGCCACCAGTGACCCTACCGACAGGGTTCATGAGCAGTTCTTC.

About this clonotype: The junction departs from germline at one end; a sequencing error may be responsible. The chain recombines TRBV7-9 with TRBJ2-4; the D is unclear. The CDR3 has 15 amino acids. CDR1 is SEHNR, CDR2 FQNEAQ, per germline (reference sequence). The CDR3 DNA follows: TGTGTCAGCAGCTGGAGCGAGGAAGCCAAAAACATTCAGTACTTC. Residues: CVSSWSEEAKNIQYF.